The clone carrying this TCR beta chain was seen repeatedly, ten times or more. The antigen remains undetermined. This CDR3 has 11 amino acids. The V end was cut by 3 bases, the J end by 6 bases, with 3 bases between. CDR1 is MDHEN, CDR2 SYDVKM, per germline. The PBMCs had their origin in about 9.7 ml of fresh peripheral blood. These data originate in a study of T cells in Graves' hyperthyroidism and ophthalmopathy. Study-wide findings and caveats: The model made its ophthalmopathy prediction, and onset followed a median approximately 6 months later.

Researchers took RNA transcripts and amplified the TCR beta CDR3 regions from them. The study used the HTBI primer set for a first-round RT-PCR of the TCR CDR3. TCRdb used MiXCR to reprocess the multiplex PCR reads, holding one entry per CDR3 protein. This table has roughly 280,000 distinct CDR3 sequences, around 20% appearing once. Sequencing used blood. V and J are TRBV28 and TRBJ1-5; D is unresolved. The sequence came from a man aged 25 to 40 with Graves' ophthalmopathy. CDR3 protein: CASSFRQPQHF. The CDR3 bases are TGTGCCAGCAGTTTCCGTCAGCCCCAGCATTTT.